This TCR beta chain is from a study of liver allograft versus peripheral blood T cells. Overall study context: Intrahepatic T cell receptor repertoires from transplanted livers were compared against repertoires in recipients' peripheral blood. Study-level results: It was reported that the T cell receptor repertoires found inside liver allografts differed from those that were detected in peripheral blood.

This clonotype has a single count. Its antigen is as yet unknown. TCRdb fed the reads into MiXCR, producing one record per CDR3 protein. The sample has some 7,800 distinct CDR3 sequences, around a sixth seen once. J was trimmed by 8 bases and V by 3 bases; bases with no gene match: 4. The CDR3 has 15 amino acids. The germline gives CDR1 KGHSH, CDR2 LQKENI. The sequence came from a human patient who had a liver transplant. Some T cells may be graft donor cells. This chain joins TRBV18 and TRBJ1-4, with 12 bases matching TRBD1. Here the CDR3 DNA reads TGTGCCAGCTCACCTCTCGGGACAGGGGGCGAAAAACTGTTTTTT. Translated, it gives CASSPLGTGGEKLFF.